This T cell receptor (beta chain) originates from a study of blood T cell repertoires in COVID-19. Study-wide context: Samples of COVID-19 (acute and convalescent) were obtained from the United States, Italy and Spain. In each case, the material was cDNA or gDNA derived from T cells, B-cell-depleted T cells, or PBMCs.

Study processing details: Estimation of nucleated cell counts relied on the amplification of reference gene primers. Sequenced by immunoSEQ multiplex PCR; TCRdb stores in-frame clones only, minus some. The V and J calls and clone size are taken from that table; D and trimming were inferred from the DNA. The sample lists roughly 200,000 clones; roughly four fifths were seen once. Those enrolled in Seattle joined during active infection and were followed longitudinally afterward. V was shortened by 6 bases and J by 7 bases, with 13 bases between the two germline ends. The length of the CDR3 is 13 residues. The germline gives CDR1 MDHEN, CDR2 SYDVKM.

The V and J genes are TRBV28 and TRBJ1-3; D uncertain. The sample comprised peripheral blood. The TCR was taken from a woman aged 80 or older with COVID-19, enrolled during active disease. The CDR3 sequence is CASSSIPGNTIYF. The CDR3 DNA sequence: TGTGCCAGCAGCTCGATCCCCGGGAACACCATATATTTT. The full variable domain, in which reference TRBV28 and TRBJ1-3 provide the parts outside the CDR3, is DVKVTQSSRYLVKRTGEKVFLECVQDMDHENMFWYRQDPGLGLRLIYFSYDVKMKEKGDIPEGYSVSREKKERFSLILESASTNQTSMYLCASSSIPGNTIYFGEGSWLTVV.